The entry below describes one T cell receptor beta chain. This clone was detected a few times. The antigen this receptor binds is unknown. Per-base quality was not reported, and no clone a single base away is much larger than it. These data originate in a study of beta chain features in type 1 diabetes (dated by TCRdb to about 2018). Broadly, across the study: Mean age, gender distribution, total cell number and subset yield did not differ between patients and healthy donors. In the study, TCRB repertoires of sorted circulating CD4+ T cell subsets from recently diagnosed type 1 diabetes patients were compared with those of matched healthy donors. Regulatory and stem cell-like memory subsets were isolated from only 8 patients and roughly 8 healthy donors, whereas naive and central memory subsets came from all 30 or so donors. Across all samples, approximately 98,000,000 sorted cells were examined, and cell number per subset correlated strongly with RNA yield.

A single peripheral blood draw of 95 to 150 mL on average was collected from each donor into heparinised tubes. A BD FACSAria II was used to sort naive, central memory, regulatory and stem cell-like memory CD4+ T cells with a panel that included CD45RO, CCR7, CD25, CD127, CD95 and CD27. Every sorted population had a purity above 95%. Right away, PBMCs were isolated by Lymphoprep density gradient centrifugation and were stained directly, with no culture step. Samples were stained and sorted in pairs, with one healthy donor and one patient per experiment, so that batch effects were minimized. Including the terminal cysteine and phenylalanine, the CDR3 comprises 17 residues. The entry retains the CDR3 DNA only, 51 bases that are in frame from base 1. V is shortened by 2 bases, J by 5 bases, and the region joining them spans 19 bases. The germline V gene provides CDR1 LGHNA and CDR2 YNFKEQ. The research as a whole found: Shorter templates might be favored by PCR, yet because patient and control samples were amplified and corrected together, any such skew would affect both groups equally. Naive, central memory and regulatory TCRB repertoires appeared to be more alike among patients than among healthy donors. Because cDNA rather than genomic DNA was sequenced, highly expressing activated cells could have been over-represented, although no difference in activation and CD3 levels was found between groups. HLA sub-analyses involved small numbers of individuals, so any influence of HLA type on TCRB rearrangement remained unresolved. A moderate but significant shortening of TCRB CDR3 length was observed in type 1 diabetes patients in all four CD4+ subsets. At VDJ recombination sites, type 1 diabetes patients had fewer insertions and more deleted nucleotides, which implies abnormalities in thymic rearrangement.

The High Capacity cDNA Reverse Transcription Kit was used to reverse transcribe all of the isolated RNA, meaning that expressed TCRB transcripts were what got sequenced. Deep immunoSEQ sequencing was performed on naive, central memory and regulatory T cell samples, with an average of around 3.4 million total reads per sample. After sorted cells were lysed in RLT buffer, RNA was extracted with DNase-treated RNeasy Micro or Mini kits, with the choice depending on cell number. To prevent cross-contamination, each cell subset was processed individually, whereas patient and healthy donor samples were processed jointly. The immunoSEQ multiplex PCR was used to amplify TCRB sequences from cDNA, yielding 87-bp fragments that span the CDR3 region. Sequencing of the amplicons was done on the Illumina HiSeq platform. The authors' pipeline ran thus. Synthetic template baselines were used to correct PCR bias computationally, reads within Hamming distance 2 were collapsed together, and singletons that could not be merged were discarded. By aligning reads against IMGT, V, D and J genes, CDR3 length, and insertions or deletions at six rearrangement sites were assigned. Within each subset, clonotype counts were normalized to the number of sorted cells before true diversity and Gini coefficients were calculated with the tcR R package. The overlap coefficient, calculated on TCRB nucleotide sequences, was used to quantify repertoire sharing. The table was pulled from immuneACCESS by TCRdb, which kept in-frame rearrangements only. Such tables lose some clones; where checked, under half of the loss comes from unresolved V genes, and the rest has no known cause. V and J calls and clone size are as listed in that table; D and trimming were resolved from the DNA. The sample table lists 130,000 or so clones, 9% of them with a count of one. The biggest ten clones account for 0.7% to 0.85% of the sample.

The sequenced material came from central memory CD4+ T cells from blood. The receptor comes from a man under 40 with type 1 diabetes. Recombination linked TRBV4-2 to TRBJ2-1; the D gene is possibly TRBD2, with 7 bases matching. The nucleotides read TGTGCCAGCAGCCAACGGGGTGGCGGGGGCCAAAACAATGAGCAGTTCTTC. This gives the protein CASSQRGGGGQNNEQFF.